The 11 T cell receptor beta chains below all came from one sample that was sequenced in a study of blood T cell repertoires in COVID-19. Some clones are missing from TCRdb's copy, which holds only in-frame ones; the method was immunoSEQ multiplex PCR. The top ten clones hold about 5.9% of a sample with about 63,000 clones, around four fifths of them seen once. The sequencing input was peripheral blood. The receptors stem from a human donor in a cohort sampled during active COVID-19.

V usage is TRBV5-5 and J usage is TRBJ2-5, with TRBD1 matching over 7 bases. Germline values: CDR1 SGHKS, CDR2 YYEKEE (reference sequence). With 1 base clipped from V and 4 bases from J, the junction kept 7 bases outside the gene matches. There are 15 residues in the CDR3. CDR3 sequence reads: CASSLRAGGIETQYF. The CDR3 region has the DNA TGTGCCAGCAGCTTGCGTGCAGGGGGTATAGAGACCCAGTACTTC.

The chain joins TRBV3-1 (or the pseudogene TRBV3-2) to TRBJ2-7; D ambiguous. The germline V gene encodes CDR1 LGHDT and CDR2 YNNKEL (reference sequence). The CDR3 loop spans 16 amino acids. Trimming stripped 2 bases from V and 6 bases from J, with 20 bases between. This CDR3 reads CASSQSISSRVLEQYF. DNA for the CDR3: TGTGCCAGCAGCCAAAGTATTAGCTCTCGGGTTCTCGAGCAGTACTTC.

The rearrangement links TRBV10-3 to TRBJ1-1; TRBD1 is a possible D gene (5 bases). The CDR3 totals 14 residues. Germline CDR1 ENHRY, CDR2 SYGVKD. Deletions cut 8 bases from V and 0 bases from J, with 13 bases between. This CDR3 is CAIGTGLLNTEAFF. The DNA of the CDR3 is TGTGCCATCGGAACGGGACTGCTGAACACTGAAGCTTTCTTT.

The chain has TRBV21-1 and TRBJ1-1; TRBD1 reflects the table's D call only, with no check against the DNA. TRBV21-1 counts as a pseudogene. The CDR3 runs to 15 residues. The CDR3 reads CASSNEGVEDTEAFF. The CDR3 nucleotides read TGTGCCAGCAGCAACGAGGGGGTGGAGGACACTGAAGCTTTCTTT.

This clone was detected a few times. Here the CDR3 DNA reads TGTGCCAGCAGCTTACAGGGGGCGTATTATGGCTACACCTTC. Its protein is CASSLQGAYYGYTF. This chain links TRBV5-6 with TRBJ1-2; 9 bases line up with TRBD1. The CDR3 contains 14 residues. CDR1 and CDR2 (germline): SGHDT, YYEEEE. Trimming removed 2 bases from V and 5 bases from J; junction bases left unmatched: 4.

CDR3 nucleotides: TGTGCCAGCTCACCGGCCAGCGTCCAAGAGACCCAGTACTTC. It encodes CASSPASVQETQYF. The chain uses TRBV18 and TRBJ2-5; D gene unclear. Germline values: CDR1 KGHSH, CDR2 LQKENI. The CDR3 loop spans 14 amino acids. Trimming left V 3 bases short and J 1 base short, with 9 bases between. Complete variable domain (other parts from reference TRBV18 and TRBJ2-5): NAGVMQNPRHLVRRRGQEARLRCSPMKGHSHVYWYRQLPEEGLKFMVYLQKENIIDESGMPKERFSAEFPKEGPSILRIQQVVRGDSAAYFCASSPASVQETQYFGPGTRLLVL.

The CDR3 nucleotides are TGCGCCAGCAGTCAAACAGGCGGCTCCTACGAGCAGTACTTC. The encoded protein is CASSQTGGSYEQYF. The chain uses TRBV5-1 and TRBJ2-7, with D tentatively TRBD1 (5 bases). Germline V lookup: CDR1 SGHRS, CDR2 YFSETQ. V dropped 5 bases and J dropped 0 bases, with 12 bases sitting between them. The CDR3 has 14 residues.

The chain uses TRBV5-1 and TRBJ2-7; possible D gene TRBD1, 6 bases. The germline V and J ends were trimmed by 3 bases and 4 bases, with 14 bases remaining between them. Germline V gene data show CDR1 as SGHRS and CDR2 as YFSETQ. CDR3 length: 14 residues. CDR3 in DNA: TGCGCCAGCAGCTCGGACAGAGGGGGTTACGAGCAGTACTTC. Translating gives CASSSDRGGYEQYF. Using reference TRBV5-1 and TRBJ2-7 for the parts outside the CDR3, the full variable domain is KAGVTQTPRYLIKTRGQQVTLSCSPISGHRSVSWYQQTPGQGLQFLFEYFSETQRNKGNFPGRFSGRQFSNSRSEMNVSTLELGDSALYLCASSSDRGGYEQYFGPGTRLTVT.

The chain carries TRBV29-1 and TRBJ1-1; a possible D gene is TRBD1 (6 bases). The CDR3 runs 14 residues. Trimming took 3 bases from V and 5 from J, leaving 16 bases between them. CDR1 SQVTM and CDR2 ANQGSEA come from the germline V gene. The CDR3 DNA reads TGCAGCGTTGATGTAGGCAGGGGCGGGACTGAAGCTTTCTTT. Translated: CSVDVGRGGTEAFF.

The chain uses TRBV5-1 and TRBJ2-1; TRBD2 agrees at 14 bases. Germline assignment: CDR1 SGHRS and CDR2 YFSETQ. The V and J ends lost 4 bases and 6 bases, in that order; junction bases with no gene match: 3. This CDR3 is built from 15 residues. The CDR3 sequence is CASSPGLAGANEQFF. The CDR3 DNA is TGCGCCAGCAGCCCGGGACTAGCGGGAGCCAATGAGCAGTTCTTC.

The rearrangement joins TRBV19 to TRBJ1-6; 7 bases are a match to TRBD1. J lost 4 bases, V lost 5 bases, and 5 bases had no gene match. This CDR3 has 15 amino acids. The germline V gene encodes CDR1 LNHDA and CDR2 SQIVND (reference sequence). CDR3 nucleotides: TGTGCCAGTAGTCCGCGACAGGGTTATAATTCACCCCTCCACTTT. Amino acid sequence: CASSPRQGYNSPLHF.